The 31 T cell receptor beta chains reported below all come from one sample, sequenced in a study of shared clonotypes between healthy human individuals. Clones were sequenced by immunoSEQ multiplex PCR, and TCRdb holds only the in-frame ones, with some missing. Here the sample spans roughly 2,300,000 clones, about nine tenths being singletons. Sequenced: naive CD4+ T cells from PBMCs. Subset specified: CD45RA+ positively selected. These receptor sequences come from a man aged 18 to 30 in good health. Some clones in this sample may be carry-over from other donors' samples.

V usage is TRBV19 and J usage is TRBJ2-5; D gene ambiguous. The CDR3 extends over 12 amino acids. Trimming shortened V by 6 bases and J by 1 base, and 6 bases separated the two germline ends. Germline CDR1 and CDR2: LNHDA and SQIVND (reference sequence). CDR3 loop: CASSQRQETQYF. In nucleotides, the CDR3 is TGTGCCAGTAGCCAGCGCCAAGAGACCCAGTACTTC.

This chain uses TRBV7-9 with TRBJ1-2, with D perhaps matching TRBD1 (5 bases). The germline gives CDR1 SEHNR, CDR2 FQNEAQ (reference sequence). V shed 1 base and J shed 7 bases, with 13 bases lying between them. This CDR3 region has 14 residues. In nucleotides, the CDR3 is TGTGCCAGCAGCTTAGAGTTGCAGGGTCCTGGCTACACCTTC. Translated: CASSLELQGPGYTF.

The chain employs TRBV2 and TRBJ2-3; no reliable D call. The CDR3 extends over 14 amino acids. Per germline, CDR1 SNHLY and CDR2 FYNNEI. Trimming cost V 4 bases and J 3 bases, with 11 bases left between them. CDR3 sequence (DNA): TGTGCCAGCAGTGGTAAGAGAGGTACAGATACGCAGTATTTT. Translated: CASSGKRGTDTQYF.

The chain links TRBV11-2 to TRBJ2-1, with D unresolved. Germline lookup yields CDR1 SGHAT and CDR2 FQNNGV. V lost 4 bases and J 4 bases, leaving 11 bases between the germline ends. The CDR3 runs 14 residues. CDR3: CASSSQGSYNEQFF. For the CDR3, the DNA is TGTGCCAGCAGCTCCCAAGGCTCTTACAATGAGCAGTTCTTC.

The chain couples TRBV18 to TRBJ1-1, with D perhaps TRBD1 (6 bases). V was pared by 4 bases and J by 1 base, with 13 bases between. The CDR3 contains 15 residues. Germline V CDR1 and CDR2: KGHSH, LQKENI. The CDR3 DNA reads TGTGCCAGCTCACGATGGGGGGGGCAGAACACTGAAGCTTTCTTT. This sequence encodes CASSRWGGQNTEAFF.

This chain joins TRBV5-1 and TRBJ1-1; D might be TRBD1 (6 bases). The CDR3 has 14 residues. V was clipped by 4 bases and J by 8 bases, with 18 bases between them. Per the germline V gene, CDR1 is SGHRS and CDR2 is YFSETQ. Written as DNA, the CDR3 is TGCGCCAGCAGCGGTTCAGGGGCGCTTACCGAAGCTTTCTTT. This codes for CASSGSGALTEAFF.

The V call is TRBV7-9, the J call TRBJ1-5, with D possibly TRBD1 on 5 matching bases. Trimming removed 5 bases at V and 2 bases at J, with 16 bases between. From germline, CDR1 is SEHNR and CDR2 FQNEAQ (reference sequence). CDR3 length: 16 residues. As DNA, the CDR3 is TGTGCCAGCAGCCCCTCGCATGGGGGGGGCAATCAGCCCCAGCATTTT. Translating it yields CASSPSHGGGNQPQHF.

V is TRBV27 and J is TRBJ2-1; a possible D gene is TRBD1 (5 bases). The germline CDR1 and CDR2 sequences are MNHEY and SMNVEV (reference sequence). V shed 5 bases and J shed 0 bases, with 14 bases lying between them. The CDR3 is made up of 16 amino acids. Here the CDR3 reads CASSPSTASSYNEQFF. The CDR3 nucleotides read TGTGCCAGCAGTCCGTCGACAGCGAGCTCCTACAATGAGCAGTTCTTC.

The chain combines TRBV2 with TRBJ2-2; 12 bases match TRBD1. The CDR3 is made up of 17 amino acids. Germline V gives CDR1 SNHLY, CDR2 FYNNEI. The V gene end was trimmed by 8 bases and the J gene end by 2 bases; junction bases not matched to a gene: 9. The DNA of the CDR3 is TGTGCCAGCCGTCCCGGGACAGGGGGCGGCAACACCGGGGAGCTGTTTTTT. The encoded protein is CASRPGTGGGNTGELFF.

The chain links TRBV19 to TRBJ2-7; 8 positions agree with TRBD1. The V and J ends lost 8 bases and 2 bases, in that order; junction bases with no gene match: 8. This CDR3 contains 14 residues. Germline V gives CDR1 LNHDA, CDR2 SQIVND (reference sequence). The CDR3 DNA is TGTGCCAGTTCTCTCCGGGACAGGACCTACGAGCAGTACTTC. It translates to CASSLRDRTYEQYF. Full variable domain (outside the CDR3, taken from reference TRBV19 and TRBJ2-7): DGGITQSPKYLFRKEGQNVTLSCEQNLNHDAMYWYRQDPGQGLRLIYYSQIVNDFQKGDIAEGYSVSREKKESFPLTVTSAQKNPTAFYLCASSLRDRTYEQYFGPGTRLTVT.

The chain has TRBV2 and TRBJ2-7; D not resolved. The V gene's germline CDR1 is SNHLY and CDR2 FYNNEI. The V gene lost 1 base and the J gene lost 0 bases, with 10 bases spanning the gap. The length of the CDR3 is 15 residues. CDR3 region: CASSEDRLSSYEQYF. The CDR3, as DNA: TGTGCCAGCAGTGAAGATCGACTCAGCTCCTACGAGCAGTACTTC.

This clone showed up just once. Here the CDR3 DNA reads TGTGCCAGCAGTGAAAGGGCGGATATTGAAGCTTTCTTT. Translated: CASSERADIEAFF. The genes are TRBV6-1 and TRBJ1-1; no clear D. This CDR3 is 13 amino acids long. From germline, CDR1 is MNHNS and CDR2 SASEGT. V lost 2 bases and J lost 7, with 11 bases in between.

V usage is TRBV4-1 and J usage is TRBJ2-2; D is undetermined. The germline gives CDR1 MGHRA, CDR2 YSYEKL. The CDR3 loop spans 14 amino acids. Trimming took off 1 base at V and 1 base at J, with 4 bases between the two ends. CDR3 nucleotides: TGCGCCAGCAGCCAAGTTCAGAACACCGGGGAGCTGTTTTTT. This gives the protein CASSQVQNTGELFF.

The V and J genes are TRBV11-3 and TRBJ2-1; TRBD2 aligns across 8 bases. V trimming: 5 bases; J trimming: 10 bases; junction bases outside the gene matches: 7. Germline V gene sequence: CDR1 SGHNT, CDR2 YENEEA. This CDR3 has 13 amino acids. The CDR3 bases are TGTGCCAGCAGCCGGCGGGGGGCTCGGGAGCAGTTCTTC. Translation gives CASSRRGAREQFF.

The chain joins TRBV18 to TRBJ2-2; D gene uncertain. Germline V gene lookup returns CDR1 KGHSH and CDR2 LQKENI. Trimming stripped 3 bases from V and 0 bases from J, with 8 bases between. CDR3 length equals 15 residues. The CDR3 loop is CASSPWHSNTGELFF. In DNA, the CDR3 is TGTGCCAGCTCACCTTGGCACTCGAACACCGGGGAGCTGTTTTTT.

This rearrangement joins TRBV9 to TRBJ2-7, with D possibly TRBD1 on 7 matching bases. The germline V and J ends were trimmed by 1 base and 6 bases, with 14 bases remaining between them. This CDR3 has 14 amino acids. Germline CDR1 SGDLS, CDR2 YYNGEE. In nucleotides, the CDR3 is TGTGCCAGCAGCGTATCAGGGGGGAGTGCCGAGCAGTACTTC. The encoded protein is CASSVSGGSAEQYF. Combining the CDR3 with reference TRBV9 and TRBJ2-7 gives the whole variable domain DSGVTQTPKHLITATGQRVTLRCSPRSGDLSVYWYQQSLDQGLQFLIQYYNGEERAKGNILERFSAQQFPDLHSELNLSSLELGDSALYFCASSVSGGSAEQYFGPGTRLTVT.

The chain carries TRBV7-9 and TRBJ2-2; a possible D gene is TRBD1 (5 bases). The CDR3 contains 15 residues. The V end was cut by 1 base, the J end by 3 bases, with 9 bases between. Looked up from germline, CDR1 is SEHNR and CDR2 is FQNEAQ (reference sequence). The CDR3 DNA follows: TGTGCCAGCAGCTTAGTTCAGGGATACACCGGGGAGCTGTTTTTT. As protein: CASSLVQGYTGELFF. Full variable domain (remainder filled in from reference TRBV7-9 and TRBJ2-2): DTGVSQNPRHKITKRGQNVTFRCDPISEHNRLYWYRQTLGQGPEFLTYFQNEAQLEKSRLLSDRFSAERPKGSFSTLEIQRTEQGDSAMYLCASSLVQGYTGELFFGEGSRLTVL.

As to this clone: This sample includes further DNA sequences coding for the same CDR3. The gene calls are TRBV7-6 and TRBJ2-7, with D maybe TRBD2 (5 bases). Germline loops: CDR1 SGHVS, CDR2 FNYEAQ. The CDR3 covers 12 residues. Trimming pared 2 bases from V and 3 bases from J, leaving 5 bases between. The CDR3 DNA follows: TGTGCCAGCAGCTTAAGCGGCTACGAGCAGTACTTC. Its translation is CASSLSGYEQYF.

The DNA for the CDR3 is TGTGCCAGCAGCTCCTATCACGTGTTCAGGGGAGGTGGGGAGACCCAGTACTTC. Protein product: CASSSYHVFRGGGETQYF. V gene TRBV7-8 combines with J gene TRBJ2-5; D is tentatively TRBD1 or TRBD2 (6 bases each). Trimming pared 4 bases from V and 5 bases from J, leaving 26 bases between. Germline V CDR1 and CDR2: SGHVS, FQNEAQ. The length of the CDR3 is 18 residues.

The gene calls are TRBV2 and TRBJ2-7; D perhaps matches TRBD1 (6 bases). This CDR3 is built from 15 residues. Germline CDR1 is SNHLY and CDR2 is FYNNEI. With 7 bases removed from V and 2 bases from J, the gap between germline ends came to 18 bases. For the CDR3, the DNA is TGTGCCAGCACTCACGAAACAGGGTCCCCCTACGAGCAGTACTTC. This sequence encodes CASTHETGSPYEQYF.

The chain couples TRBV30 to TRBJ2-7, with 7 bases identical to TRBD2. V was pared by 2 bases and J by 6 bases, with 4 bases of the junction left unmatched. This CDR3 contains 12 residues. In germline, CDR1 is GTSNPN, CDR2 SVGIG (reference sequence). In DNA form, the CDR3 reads TGTGCCTGGAGTCAGACTAGCCGCGAGCAGTACTTC. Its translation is CAWSQTSREQYF.

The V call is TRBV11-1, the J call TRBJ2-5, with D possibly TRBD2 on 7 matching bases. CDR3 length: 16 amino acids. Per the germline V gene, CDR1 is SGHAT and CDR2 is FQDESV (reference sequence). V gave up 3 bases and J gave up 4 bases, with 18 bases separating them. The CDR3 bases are TGTGCCAGCAGCTTTAAACAGGGAGGGGCTCTAGAGACCCAGTACTTC. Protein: CASSFKQGGALETQYF.

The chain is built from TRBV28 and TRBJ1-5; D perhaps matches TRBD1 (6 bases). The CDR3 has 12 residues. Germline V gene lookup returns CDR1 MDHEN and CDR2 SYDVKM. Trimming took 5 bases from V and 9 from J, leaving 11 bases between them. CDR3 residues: CASSPDRRPQHF. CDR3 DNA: TGTGCCAGCAGTCCGGACAGACGGCCCCAGCATTTT.

In DNA, the CDR3 is TGCGCCAGCAGCCAAGTAACTGGAAGCGTCTACGAGCAGTACTTC. Encoded protein: CASSQVTGSVYEQYF. This chain connects TRBV4-1 to TRBJ2-7; D is unresolved. The CDR3 has 15 residues. The germline V and J ends were trimmed by 1 base and 3 bases, with 13 bases remaining between them. In germline, CDR1 is MGHRA, CDR2 YSYEKL.

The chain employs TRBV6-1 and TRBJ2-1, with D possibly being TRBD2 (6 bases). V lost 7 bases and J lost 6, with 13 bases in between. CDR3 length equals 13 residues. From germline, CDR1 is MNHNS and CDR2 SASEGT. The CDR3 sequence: CASIQWGVNEQFF. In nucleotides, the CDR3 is TGTGCCAGCATCCAATGGGGGGTCAATGAGCAGTTCTTC.

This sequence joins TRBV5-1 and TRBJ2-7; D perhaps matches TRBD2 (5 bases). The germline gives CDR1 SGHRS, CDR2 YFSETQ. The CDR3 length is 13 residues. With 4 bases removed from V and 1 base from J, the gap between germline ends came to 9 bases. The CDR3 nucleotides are TGCGCCAGCAGCCCGGGGTGGTCCTACGAGCAGTACTTC. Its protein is CASSPGWSYEQYF. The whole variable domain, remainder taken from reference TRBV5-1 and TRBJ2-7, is KAGVTQTPRYLIKTRGQQVTLSCSPISGHRSVSWYQQTPGQGLQFLFEYFSETQRNKGNFPGRFSGRQFSNSRSEMNVSTLELGDSALYLCASSPGWSYEQYFGPGTRLTVT.

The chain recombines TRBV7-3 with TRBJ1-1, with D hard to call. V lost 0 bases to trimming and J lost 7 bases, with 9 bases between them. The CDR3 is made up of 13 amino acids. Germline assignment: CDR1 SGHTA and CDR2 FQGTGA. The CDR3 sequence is CASSLTGIGEAFF. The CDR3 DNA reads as TGTGCCAGCAGCTTAACGGGAATAGGTGAAGCTTTCTTT.

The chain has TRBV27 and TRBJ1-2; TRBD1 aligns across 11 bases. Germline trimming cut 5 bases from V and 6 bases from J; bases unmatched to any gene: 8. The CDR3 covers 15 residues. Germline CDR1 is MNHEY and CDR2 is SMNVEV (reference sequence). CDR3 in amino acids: CASSPYGQGANGYTF. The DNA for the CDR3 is TGTGCCAGCAGTCCTTACGGACAGGGGGCAAATGGCTACACCTTC.

In DNA form, the CDR3 reads TGCGCCAGCAGCCCCCCCCCGGGCGCGTTGGAAGAGACCCAGTACTTC. Translated: CASSPPPGALEETQYF. This chain links TRBV5-1 with TRBJ2-5; D remains unclear. Germline V lookup: CDR1 SGHRS, CDR2 YFSETQ. This CDR3 region has 16 residues. V was trimmed by 4 bases and J by 3 bases, leaving 19 bases between them.

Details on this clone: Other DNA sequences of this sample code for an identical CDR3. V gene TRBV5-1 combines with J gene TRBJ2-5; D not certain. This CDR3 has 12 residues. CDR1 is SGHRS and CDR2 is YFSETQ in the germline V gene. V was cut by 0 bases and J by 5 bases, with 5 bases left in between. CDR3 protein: CASSLVRETQYF. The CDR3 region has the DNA TGCGCCAGCAGCTTGGTTCGGGAGACCCAGTACTTC.

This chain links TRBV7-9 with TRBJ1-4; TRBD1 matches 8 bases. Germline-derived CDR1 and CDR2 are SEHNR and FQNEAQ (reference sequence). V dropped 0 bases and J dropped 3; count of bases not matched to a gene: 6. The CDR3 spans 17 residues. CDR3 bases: TGTGCCAGCAGCTTAGCCCGGACAGGGCTACCTAATGAAAAACTGTTTTTT. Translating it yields CASSLARTGLPNEKLFF.